This is a list of T cell receptor beta chains from one sample in a study of shared clonotypes between healthy human individuals. Generated by immunoSEQ multiplex PCR, the TCRdb table keeps only in-frame clones and is missing some. The data show hundreds of thousands of clones, with around 73% seen just once and around 2% held by the top ten. The sample consisted of memory CD4+ T cells sorted from blood. These receptors originate from a woman younger than 45 in good health. CDR3s include the opening cysteine and the closing phenylalanine or tryptophan. D genes are given only for firm matches. Some rows have no size entry. The others give once, few or many, or a class for an expanded clone.

d_gene: TRBD1
abundance: -
v_gene: TRBV11-2
j_gene: TRBJ2-7
CDR3nt: TGTGCCAGCAGCTTGGACAGGGGTGCCCACGAGCAGTACTTC
CDR3aa: CASSLDRGAHEQYF

d_gene: TRBD1
abundance: -
v_gene: TRBV6-5
j_gene: TRBJ2-3
CDR3nt: TGTGCCAGCAGTAGAACGGGACAGACCACAGATACGCAGTATTTT
CDR3aa: CASSRTGQTTDTQYF

d_gene: -
abundance: -
v_gene: TRBV20-1
j_gene: TRBJ1-1
CDR3nt: TGCAGTGCTGGCCTGAACACTGAAGCTTTCTTT
CDR3aa: CSAGLNTEAFF

d_gene: -
abundance: -
v_gene: TRBV5-4
j_gene: TRBJ2-2
CDR3nt: TGTGCCAGCAGCTCGCGGATAGACAGGTTCACCGGGGAGCTGTTTTTT
CDR3aa: CASSSRIDRFTGELFF

d_gene: -
abundance: -
v_gene: TRBV18
j_gene: TRBJ1-4
CDR3nt: TGTGCCAGCTCACCGACTGGGAAGAGTGAAAAACTGTTTTTT
CDR3aa: CASSPTGKSEKLFF

d_gene: -
abundance: few
v_gene: TRBV28
j_gene: TRBJ1-2
CDR3nt: TGTGCCAGCAGTTTAGAGGGGGGCTACTATGGCTACACCTTC
CDR3aa: CASSLEGGYYGYTF

d_gene: -
abundance: once
v_gene: TRBV30
j_gene: TRBJ2-5
CDR3nt: TGTGCCTGGAGTGTAGATCCGCAAGAGACCCAGTACTTC
CDR3aa: CAWSVDPQETQYF

d_gene: -
abundance: -
v_gene: TRBV28
j_gene: TRBJ2-5
CDR3nt: TGTGCCAGCAGCCCGCGACAACTACAAGAGACCCAGTACTTC
CDR3aa: CASSPRQLQETQYF

d_gene: TRBD2
abundance: few
v_gene: TRBV10-2
j_gene: TRBJ2-7
CDR3nt: TGCGCCAGCAGTGAGTCGAGCGGGAGTGGGGGCTACGAGCAGTACTTC
CDR3aa: CASSESSGSGGYEQYF

d_gene: TRBD1
abundance: -
v_gene: TRBV5-1
j_gene: TRBJ2-7
CDR3nt: TGCGCCAGCAGCTTTGGTGCCGGGACAGGGGGATCCTTCGCCTACGAGCAGTACTTC
CDR3aa: CASSFGAGTGGSFAYEQYF

d_gene: -
abundance: -
v_gene: TRBV7-8
j_gene: TRBJ2-6
CDR3nt: TGTGCCAGCAGCTCGGGACAAGCTGGGGCCAACGTCCTGACTTTC
CDR3aa: CASSSGQAGANVLTF

d_gene: -
abundance: -
v_gene: TRBV7-8
j_gene: TRBJ1-5
CDR3nt: TGTGCCAGCAGCTTAGGCCAGTTAACTTCCCCCCAGCATTTT
CDR3aa: CASSLGQLTSPQHF

d_gene: TRBD1
abundance: -
v_gene: TRBV30
j_gene: TRBJ2-7
CDR3nt: TGTGCCTGGAGGACAGGGCTTTTATCCTACGAGCAGTACTTC
CDR3aa: CAWRTGLLSYEQYF

d_gene: TRBD1
abundance: few
v_gene: TRBV5-1
j_gene: TRBJ1-1
CDR3nt: TGCGCCAGCAGCTCCGGGACAGTGGGGACTGAAGCTTTCTTT
CDR3aa: CASSSGTVGTEAFF

d_gene: -
abundance: -
v_gene: TRBV2
j_gene: TRBJ2-7
CDR3nt: TGTGCCAGCAGGCGTGGTACCTACGAGCAGTACTTC
CDR3aa: CASRRGTYEQYF

d_gene: -
abundance: few
v_gene: TRBV11-2
j_gene: TRBJ1-3
CDR3nt: TGTGCCAGCAGCTTAGTGTCCGGATTTGTAGGGGGAGACGGAAACACCATATATTTT
CDR3aa: CASSLVSGFVGGDGNTIYF

d_gene: -
abundance: -
v_gene: TRBV28
j_gene: TRBJ2-7
CDR3nt: TGTGCCAGCAGTGACAGGGTAGGCGGGAGTGGCGAGCAGTACTTC
CDR3aa: CASSDRVGGSGEQYF

d_gene: -
abundance: -
v_gene: TRBV9
j_gene: TRBJ1-2
CDR3nt: TGTGCCAGCAGCGTGGCCAGCAAAACTGGCGGCTACACCTTC
CDR3aa: CASSVASKTGGYTF

d_gene: TRBD1
abundance: -
v_gene: TRBV10-1
j_gene: TRBJ1-2
CDR3nt: TGCGCCAGCAGTGCCCAGGGGGGGCAAAGGTTAACCTTC
CDR3aa: CASSAQGGQRLTF

d_gene: -
abundance: -
v_gene: TRBV9
j_gene: TRBJ2-2
CDR3nt: TGTGCCAGCAGCATCGCGGGGGGACAGGGCACCGGGGAGCTGTTTTTT
CDR3aa: CASSIAGGQGTGELFF

d_gene: TRBD1
abundance: -
v_gene: TRBV7-9
j_gene: TRBJ1-2
CDR3nt: TGTGCCAGCAGCTTACCCCGGGACAGATTATATGGCTACACCTTC
CDR3aa: CASSLPRDRLYGYTF

d_gene: -
abundance: -
v_gene: TRBV6-4
j_gene: TRBJ2-1
CDR3nt: TGTGCCAGCAGTGATGGCGGGGGCAAGAATGAGCAGTTCTTC
CDR3aa: CASSDGGGKNEQFF